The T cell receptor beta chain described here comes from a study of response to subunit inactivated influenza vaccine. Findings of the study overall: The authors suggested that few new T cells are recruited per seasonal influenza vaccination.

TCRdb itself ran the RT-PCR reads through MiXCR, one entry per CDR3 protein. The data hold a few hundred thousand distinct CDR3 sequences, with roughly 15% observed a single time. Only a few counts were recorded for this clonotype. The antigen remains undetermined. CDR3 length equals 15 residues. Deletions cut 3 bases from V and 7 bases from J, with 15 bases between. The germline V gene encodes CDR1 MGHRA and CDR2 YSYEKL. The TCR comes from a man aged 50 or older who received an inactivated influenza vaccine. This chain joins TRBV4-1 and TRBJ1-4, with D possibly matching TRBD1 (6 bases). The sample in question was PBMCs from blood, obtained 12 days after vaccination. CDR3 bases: TGCGCCAGCAGCCAGACACAGGGTATAATTGAAAAACTGTTTTTT. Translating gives CASSQTQGIIEKLFF.